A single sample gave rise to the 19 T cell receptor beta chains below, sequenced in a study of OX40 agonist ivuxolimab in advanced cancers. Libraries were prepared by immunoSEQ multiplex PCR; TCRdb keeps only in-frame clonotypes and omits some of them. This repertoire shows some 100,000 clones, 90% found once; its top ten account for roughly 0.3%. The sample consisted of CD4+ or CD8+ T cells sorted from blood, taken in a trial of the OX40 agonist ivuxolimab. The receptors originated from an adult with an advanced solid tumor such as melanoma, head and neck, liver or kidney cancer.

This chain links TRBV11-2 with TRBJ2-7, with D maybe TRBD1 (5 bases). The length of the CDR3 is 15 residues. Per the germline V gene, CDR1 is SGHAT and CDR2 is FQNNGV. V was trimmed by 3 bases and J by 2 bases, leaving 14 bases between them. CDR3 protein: CASSFTDTDPYEQYF. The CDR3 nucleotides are TGTGCCAGCAGCTTCACGGACACGGATCCCTACGAGCAGTACTTC.

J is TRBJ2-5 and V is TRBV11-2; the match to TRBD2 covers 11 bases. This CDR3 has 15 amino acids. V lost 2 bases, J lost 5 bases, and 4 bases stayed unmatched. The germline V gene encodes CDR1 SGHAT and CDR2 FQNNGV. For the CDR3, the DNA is TGTGCCAGCAGCTTACTAGCGGGAGGTGGGGAGACCCAGTACTTC. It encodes CASSLLAGGGETQYF.

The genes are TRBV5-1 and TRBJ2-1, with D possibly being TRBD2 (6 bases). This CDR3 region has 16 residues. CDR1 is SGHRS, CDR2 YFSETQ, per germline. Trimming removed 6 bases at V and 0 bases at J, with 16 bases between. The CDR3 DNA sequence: TGCGCCAGCAAAGGGTCCGCGGGGCCCTCCTACAATGAGCAGTTCTTC. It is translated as CASKGSAGPSYNEQFF.

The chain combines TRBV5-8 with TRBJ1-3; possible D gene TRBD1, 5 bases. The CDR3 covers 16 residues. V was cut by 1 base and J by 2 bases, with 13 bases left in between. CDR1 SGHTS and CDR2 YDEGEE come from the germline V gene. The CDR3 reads CASSLHQGLTGNTIYF. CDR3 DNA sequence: TGTGCCAGCAGCTTGCATCAGGGCCTTACTGGAAACACCATATATTTT.

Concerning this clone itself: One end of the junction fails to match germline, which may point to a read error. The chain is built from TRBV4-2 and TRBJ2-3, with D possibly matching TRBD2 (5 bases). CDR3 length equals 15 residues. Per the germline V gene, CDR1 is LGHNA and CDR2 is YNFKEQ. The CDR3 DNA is TGTGCCAGCAGACAAGCCGTGGCGGGTACAGATACGCAGTATTTT. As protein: CASRQAVAGTDTQYF.

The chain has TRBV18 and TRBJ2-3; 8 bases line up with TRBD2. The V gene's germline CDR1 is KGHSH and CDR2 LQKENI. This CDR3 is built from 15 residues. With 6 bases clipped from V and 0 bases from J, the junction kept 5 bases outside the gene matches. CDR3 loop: CASSAGLGSTDTQYF. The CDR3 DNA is TGTGCCAGCTCGGCGGGACTAGGAAGCACAGATACGCAGTATTTT. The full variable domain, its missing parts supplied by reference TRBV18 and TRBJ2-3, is NAGVMQNPRHLVRRRGQEARLRCSPMKGHSHVYWYRQLPEEGLKFMVYLQKENIIDESGMPKERFSAEFPKEGPSILRIQQVVRGDSAAYFCASSAGLGSTDTQYFGPGTRLTVL.

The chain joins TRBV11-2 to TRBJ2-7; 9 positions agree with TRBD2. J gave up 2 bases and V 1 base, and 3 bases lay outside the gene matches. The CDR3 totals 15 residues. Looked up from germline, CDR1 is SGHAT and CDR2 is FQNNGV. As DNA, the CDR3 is TGTGCCAGCAGCTTAGGTAGCGGGAGCCCCTACGAGCAGTACTTC. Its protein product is CASSLGSGSPYEQYF.

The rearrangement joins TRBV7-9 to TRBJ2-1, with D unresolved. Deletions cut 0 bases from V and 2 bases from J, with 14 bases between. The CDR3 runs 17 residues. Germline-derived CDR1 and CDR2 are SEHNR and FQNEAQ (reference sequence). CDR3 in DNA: TGTGCCAGCAGCTTAGCCTGGGGTTCGACTCCCTACAATGAGCAGTTCTTC. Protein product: CASSLAWGSTPYNEQFF.

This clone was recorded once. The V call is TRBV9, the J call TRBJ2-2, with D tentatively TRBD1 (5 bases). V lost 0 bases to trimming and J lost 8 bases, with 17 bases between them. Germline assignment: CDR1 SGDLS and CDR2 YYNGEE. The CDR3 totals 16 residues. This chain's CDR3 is CASSVARGPRHGELFF. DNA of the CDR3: TGTGCCAGCAGCGTAGCTAGGGGCCCCCGGCATGGGGAGCTGTTTTTT.

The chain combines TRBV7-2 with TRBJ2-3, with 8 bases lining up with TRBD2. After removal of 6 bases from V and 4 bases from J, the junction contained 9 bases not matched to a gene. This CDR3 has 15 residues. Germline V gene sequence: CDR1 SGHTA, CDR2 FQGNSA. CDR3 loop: CASRVAGLESDTQYF. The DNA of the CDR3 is TGTGCCAGCAGAGTAGCGGGACTAGAATCAGATACGCAGTATTTT.

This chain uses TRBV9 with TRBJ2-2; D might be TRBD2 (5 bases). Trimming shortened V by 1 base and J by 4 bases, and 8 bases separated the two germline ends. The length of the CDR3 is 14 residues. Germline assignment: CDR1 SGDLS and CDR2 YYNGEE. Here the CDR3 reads CASSVSGVTGELFF. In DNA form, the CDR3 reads TGTGCCAGCAGCGTATCCGGGGTCACCGGGGAGCTGTTTTTT.

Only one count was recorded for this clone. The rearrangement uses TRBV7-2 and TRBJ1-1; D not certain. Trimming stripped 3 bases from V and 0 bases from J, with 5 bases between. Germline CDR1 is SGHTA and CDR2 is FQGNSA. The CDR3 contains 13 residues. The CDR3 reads CASSFRLNTEAFF. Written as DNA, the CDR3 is TGTGCCAGCAGCTTTAGGCTGAACACTGAAGCTTTCTTT.

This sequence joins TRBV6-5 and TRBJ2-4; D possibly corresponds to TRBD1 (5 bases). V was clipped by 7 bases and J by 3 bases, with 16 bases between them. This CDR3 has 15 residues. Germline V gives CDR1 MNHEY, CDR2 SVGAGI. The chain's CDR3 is CASTTEQANKNIQYF. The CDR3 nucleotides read TGTGCCAGCACCACCGAACAGGCTAACAAAAACATTCAGTACTTC.

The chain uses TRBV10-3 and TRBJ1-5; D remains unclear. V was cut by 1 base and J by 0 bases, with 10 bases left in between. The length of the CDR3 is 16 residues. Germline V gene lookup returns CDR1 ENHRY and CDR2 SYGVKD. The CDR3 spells CAISELDLGSNQPQHF. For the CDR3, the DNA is TGTGCCATCAGTGAGTTGGACCTTGGTAGCAATCAGCCCCAGCATTTT.

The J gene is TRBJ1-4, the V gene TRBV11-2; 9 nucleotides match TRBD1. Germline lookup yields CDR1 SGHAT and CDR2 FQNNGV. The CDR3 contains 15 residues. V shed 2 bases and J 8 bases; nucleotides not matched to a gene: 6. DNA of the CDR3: TGTGCCAGCAGCTTACCGGGACAGGGTAGGGAAAAACTGTTTTTT. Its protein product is CASSLPGQGREKLFF.

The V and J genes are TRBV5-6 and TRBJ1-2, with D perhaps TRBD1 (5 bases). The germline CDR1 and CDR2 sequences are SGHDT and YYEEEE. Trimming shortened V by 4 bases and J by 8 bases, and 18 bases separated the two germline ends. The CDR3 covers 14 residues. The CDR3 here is CASSPKGAVGGYTF. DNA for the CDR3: TGTGCCAGCAGCCCGAAAGGGGCTGTAGGAGGCTACACCTTC.

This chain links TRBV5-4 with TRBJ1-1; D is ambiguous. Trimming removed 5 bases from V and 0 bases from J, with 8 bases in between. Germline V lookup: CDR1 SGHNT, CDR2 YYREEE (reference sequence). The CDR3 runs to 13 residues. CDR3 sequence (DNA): TGTGCCAGCAGTTCGAAAGTGAACACTGAAGCTTTCTTT. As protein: CASSSKVNTEAFF.

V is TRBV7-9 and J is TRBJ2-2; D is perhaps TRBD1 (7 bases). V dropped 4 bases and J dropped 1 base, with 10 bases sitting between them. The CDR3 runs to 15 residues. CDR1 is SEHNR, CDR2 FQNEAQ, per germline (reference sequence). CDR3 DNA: TGTGCCAGCAGCTACCAGGGGGGGAACACCGGGGAGCTGTTTTTT. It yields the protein CASSYQGGNTGELFF. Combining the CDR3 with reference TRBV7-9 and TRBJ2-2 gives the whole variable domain DTGVSQNPRHKITKRGQNVTFRCDPISEHNRLYWYRQTLGQGPEFLTYFQNEAQLEKSRLLSDRFSAERPKGSFSTLEIQRTEQGDSAMYLCASSYQGGNTGELFFGEGSRLTVL.

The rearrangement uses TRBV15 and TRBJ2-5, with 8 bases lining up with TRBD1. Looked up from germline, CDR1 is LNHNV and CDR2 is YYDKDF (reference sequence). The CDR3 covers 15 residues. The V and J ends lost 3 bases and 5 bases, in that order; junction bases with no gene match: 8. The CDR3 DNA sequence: TGTGCCACCAGCAGCGGCAGGGGGCGGTCGGAGACCCAGTACTTC. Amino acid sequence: CATSSGRGRSETQYF.